The 7 T cell receptor beta chains below all came from one sample that was sequenced in a study of T cells in localized non-small cell lung cancer. Data came from immunoSEQ multiplex PCR; TCRdb stores just in-frame clones and leaves some out. Of just under 30,000 clones listed, approximately 90% are singletons. The sequences come from peripheral blood, collected before any cancer treatment. The receptor set was obtained from a woman aged 35-70 years with stage I lung adenocarcinoma.

This chain links TRBV2 with TRBJ1-2; D uncertain. CDR1 and CDR2 from the germline V gene are SNHLY and FYNNEI. V was cut by 6 bases and J by 7 bases, with 9 bases left in between. CDR3 length equals 11 residues. This CDR3 is CASRGTGGYTF. The CDR3 DNA reads TGTGCCAGCAGGGGTACGGGTGGCTACACCTTC.

V and J are TRBV5-1 and TRBJ2-5; possible D gene TRBD1, 5 bases. This CDR3 is built from 14 residues. V lost 5 bases and J 5 bases, leaving 16 bases between the germline ends. The V gene's germline CDR1 is SGHRS and CDR2 YFSETQ. The CDR3 DNA sequence: TGCGCCAGCAGGACAGTCCCAGGAACGGAGACCCAGTACTTC. This gives the protein CASRTVPGTETQYF.

V and J are TRBV2 and TRBJ2-3; D unresolved. The germline gives CDR1 SNHLY, CDR2 FYNNEI. The CDR3 runs 12 residues. CDR3 amino acids: CALAQVSIPQYF. For the CDR3, the DNA is TGTGCTTTGGCCCAGGTGTCTATTCCGCAGTATTTT.

The chain has TRBV2 and TRBJ2-6; D gene ambiguous. This CDR3 spans 15 amino acids. V dropped 3 bases and J dropped 0 bases, with 6 bases sitting between them. CDR1 and CDR2 from the germline V gene are SNHLY and FYNNEI. This CDR3 reads CASSEFASGANVLTF. The CDR3 nucleotides are TGTGCCAGCAGTGAGTTCGCCTCTGGGGCCAACGTCCTGACTTTC.

The J gene is TRBJ1-5, the V gene TRBV19; 9 positions agree with TRBD1. The V gene end was trimmed by 4 bases and the J gene end by 8 bases; junction bases not matched to a gene: 9. This CDR3 has 15 amino acids. Germline V gene lookup returns CDR1 LNHDA and CDR2 SQIVND (reference sequence). The CDR3: CASSTTGTGREPQHF. The DNA of the CDR3 is TGTGCCAGTAGTACTACCGGGACAGGGCGGGAGCCCCAGCATTTT.

A single count supports this clone. V is TRBV18 and J is TRBJ2-2, with 7 bases aligning to TRBD1. The V gene end was trimmed by 3 bases and the J gene end by 0 bases; junction bases not matched to a gene: 4. The CDR3 runs to 16 residues. Germline values: CDR1 KGHSH, CDR2 LQKENI. The CDR3 DNA reads TGTGCCAGCTCACCGCCCGGGACAGCGAACACCGGGGAGCTGTTTTTT. Its protein product is CASSPPGTANTGELFF.

The chain is built from TRBV5-1 and TRBJ2-2; 9 bases map to TRBD2. CDR3 length: 16 amino acids. V shed 6 bases and J 0 bases; nucleotides not matched to a gene: 6. Germline lookup yields CDR1 SGHRS and CDR2 YFSETQ. In DNA, the CDR3 is TGCGCCAGCACCCCCAGCGGGAGGACGAACACCGGGGAGCTGTTTTTT. This codes for CASTPSGRTNTGELFF. The full variable domain, rest sourced from reference TRBV5-1 and TRBJ2-2, is KAGVTQTPRYLIKTRGQQVTLSCSPISGHRSVSWYQQTPGQGLQFLFEYFSETQRNKGNFPGRFSGRQFSNSRSEMNVSTLELGDSALYLCASTPSGRTNTGELFFGEGSRLTVL.